These 14 T cell receptor beta chains originate from one sample sequenced in a study of identical twins. TCRdb re-called the 5' RACE reads with MiXCR, one entry per CDR3 protein. The data show some 1,600,000 distinct CDR3 sequences, with roughly a third seen just once and 0.25% to 0.3% held by the top ten. Sequenced input: cord blood. The receptors shown here come from a newborn girl in good health.

This clonotype occurred a few times. The rearrangement links TRBV3-1 to TRBJ2-7; D is perhaps TRBD2 (5 bases). V gave up 1 base and J gave up 6 bases, with 10 bases separating them. The length of the CDR3 is 13 residues. Germline values: CDR1 LGHDT, CDR2 YNNKEL (reference sequence). CDR3 sequence: CASSQAEVSEQYF. DNA of the CDR3: TGTGCCAGCAGCCAAGCGGAGGTTTCCGAGCAGTACTTC.

The rearrangement joins TRBV20-1 to TRBJ1-4; D possibly corresponds to TRBD1 (5 bases). CDR3 size: 11 residues. CDR1 is DFQATT, CDR2 SNEGSKA, per germline (reference sequence). V was trimmed by 8 bases and J by 11 bases, leaving 15 bases between them. The DNA for the CDR3 is TGCAGTACTTTTGGGGGACCTAAACTGTTTTTT. The encoded protein is CSTFGGPKLFF.

The V and J genes are TRBV27 and TRBJ2-7, with 10 nucleotides matching TRBD1. The CDR3 consists of 16 residues. Germline CDR1 and CDR2: MNHEY and SMNVEV (reference sequence). V gave up 4 bases and J gave up 3 bases; unmatched junction bases: 9. The CDR3 is CASSSTPGTGDYEQYF. CDR3 nucleotides: TGTGCCAGCAGTTCCACCCCCGGGACAGGGGACTACGAGCAGTACTTC.

The chain has TRBV2 and TRBJ2-5; 10 nucleotides match TRBD1. This CDR3 contains 14 residues. Losses at the gene ends were 6 bases for V and 3 bases for J; bases not matched to a gene: 4. The germline V gene encodes CDR1 SNHLY and CDR2 FYNNEI. CDR3 nucleotide sequence: TGTGCCAGCAGAGGACAGGGGGAAAAAGAGACCCAGTACTTC. Amino acid sequence: CASRGQGEKETQYF.

The chain recombines TRBV9 with TRBJ1-1; TRBD1 matches 8 bases. CDR1 is SGDLS, CDR2 YYNGEE, per germline. This CDR3 has 15 residues. V shed 3 bases, J shed 4 bases, and the junction held 8 bases outside the gene matches. DNA for the CDR3: TGTGCCAGCAGCGCCAGACAGGGGAGCTCCACTGAAGCTTTCTTT. Its protein product is CASSARQGSSTEAFF.

As to this clonotype: A junction boundary mismatches the germline segment, possibly from a read error. DNA for the CDR3: TGTGCCATCACTGAGGGACTGGCATTCGGGCCCTCCTACAATGAGCAGTACTTC. Translation gives CAITEGLAFGPSYNEQYF. The rearrangement joins TRBV10-3 to TRBJ2-1; maybe TRBD2 (6 bases). The J call could be wrong; TRBJ2-7 is a better fit for the DNA end. This CDR3 region has 18 residues. The germline gives CDR1 ENHRY, CDR2 SYGVKD.

V gene TRBV28 combines with J gene TRBJ1-1, with D unclear. The CDR3 extends over 16 amino acids. Trimming removed 0 bases at V and 1 base at J, with 12 bases between. Looked up from germline, CDR1 is MDHEN and CDR2 is SYDVKM. CDR3 amino acids: CASSLCLAGTNTEAFF. CDR3 nucleotide sequence: TGTGCCAGCAGTTTATGCTTAGCGGGAACGAACACTGAAGCTTTCTTT.

The chain couples TRBV13 to TRBJ2-1, with 7 bases aligning to TRBD2. The DNA end is more similar to TRBJ2-7, so the J call may be wrong. Germline CDR1 PRHDT, CDR2 FYEKMQ (reference sequence). The CDR3 loop spans 15 amino acids. The CDR3 nucleotides are TGTGCCAGCAGCTTGTTTAGCGGGTTCTACAATGAGCAGTACTTC. This encodes CASSLFSGFYNEQYF.

The CDR3 region has the DNA TGCAGTGCTACCCGGGCCACAGATACGCAGTATTTT. Translated, it gives CSATRATDTQYF. The J gene is TRBJ2-3, the V gene TRBV20-1; D unresolved. This CDR3 contains 12 residues. V was shortened by 4 bases and J by 2 bases, with 7 bases between the two germline ends. Germline loops: CDR1 DFQATT, CDR2 SNEGSKA (reference sequence).

The table lists this clonotype with a few counts. This rearrangement joins TRBV7-8 to TRBJ2-5; D may be TRBD1 or TRBD2 (5 bases each). Germline V lookup: CDR1 SGHVS, CDR2 FQNEAQ. Trimming cost V 2 bases and J 11 bases, with 24 bases left between them. The CDR3 consists of 16 residues. The CDR3 reads CASSLMPVLGTNEQYF. CDR3 nucleotides: TGTGCCAGCAGCTTAATGCCTGTCTTGGGGACCAATGAGCAGTACTTC. The full variable domain, with the rest looked up from reference TRBV7-8 and TRBJ2-5, is GAGVSQSPRYKVAKRGQDVALRCDPISGHVSLFWYQQALGQGPEFLTYFQNEAQLDKSGLPSDRFFAERPEGSVSTLKIQRTQQEDSAVYLCASSLMPVLGTNEQYFGPGTRLLVL.

Only a few counts were recorded for this clonotype. A junction boundary mismatches the germline segment, possibly from a read error. This chain links TRBV7-9 with TRBJ1-1; D gene unclear. The germline CDR1 and CDR2 sequences are SEHNR and FQNEAQ (reference sequence). This CDR3 comprises 11 residues. As DNA, the CDR3 is TGTTCCAGCAGCAGGAACACTGAAGCTTTCTTT. Encoded protein: CSSSRNTEAFF.

J is TRBJ2-4 and V is TRBV10-3, with D perhaps matching TRBD1 (5 bases). V gave up 5 bases and J gave up 3 bases, with 14 bases separating them. Per the germline V gene, CDR1 is ENHRY and CDR2 is SYGVKD. This CDR3 has 15 amino acids. CDR3 nucleotide sequence: TGTGCCATCAGTAACGCAGGGCTCGACAAAAACATTCAGTACTTC. Translation: CAISNAGLDKNIQYF.

This clonotype occurred a few times. The chain links TRBV24-1 to TRBJ1-5; 7 bases align to TRBD1. V lost 7 bases, J lost 1 base, and 6 bases stayed unmatched. The CDR3 loop spans 15 amino acids. Germline CDR1 and CDR2: KGHDR and SFDVKD. This CDR3 is CATSGNRGSNQPQHF. The CDR3 DNA is TGTGCCACCAGCGGAAACAGGGGCAGCAATCAGCCCCAGCATTTT.

This clonotype was picked up many times. The V call is TRBV5-1, the J call TRBJ2-7; D is possibly TRBD1 or TRBD2 (5 bases each). This CDR3 has 14 residues. Germline lookup yields CDR1 SGHRS and CDR2 YFSETQ. The V gene lost 8 bases and the J gene lost 2 bases, with 17 bases spanning the gap. The CDR3 DNA reads TGCGCCAGTAGAGGTCGGGACCAAACCTACGAGCAGTACTTC. It codes for CASRGRDQTYEQYF.